This is a list of T cell receptor beta chains from one sample in a study of T cells in Graves' hyperthyroidism and ophthalmopathy. In TCRdb, the multiplex PCR reads were re-called with MiXCR into one record per CDR3 protein. The table lists some 460,000 distinct CDR3 sequences, less than 20% of them singletons. Sequencing used blood. The receptors originated from a woman aged 18 to 35 with Graves' hyperthyroidism. CDR3s include the opening cysteine and the closing phenylalanine or tryptophan. D genes are given only for firm matches. Not every row has a clone size; where given, it reads once, few, many or a size class.

CDR3aa: CSAPDTKEGDTQYF
CDR3nt: TGCAGTGCCCCGGACACTAAAGAGGGAGATACGCAGTATTTT
d_gene: .
j_gene: TRBJ2-3
abundance: .
v_gene: TRBV20-1

CDR3aa: CASSSKLAGNTGELFF
CDR3nt: TGTGCCAGCAGTTCAAAACTAGCGGGTAACACCGGGGAGCTGTTTTTT
d_gene: TRBD2
j_gene: TRBJ2-2
abundance: .
v_gene: TRBV27

CDR3aa: CASSLGWGTGVYEQYF
CDR3nt: TGTGCCAGCAGCTTAGGTTGGGGGACAGGGGTCTACGAGCAGTACTTC
d_gene: TRBD1
j_gene: TRBJ2-7
abundance: many
v_gene: TRBV11-2

CDR3aa: CASSFREGGYTF
CDR3nt: TGTGCCAGCAGCTTTCGGGAAGGTGGCTACACCTTC
d_gene: .
j_gene: TRBJ1-2
abundance: .
v_gene: TRBV7-2

CDR3aa: CASSPIAPQGANQPQHF
CDR3nt: TGTGCCAGCAGTCCTATAGCCCCGCAGGGGGCTAATCAGCCCCAGCATTTT
d_gene: TRBD1
j_gene: TRBJ1-5
abundance: many
v_gene: TRBV28

CDR3aa: CASSSEPGTDFTYEQYF
CDR3nt: TGCGCCAGCAGCTCTGAGCCCGGGACAGACTTCACCTACGAGCAGTACTTC
d_gene: TRBD1
j_gene: TRBJ2-7
abundance: many
v_gene: TRBV5-1

CDR3aa: CASSLTRTSGTYEQYF
CDR3nt: TGTGCCAGCAGCTTAACCCGGACTAGCGGGACCTACGAGCAGTACTTC
d_gene: TRBD2
j_gene: TRBJ2-7
abundance: many
v_gene: TRBV7-3

CDR3aa: CASSAPSGETQYF
CDR3nt: TGTGCCAGCAGTGCCCCCTCGGGGGAGACCCAGTACTTC
d_gene: .
j_gene: TRBJ2-5
abundance: many
v_gene: TRBV2

CDR3aa: CASSAGWGRLEITDTQYF
CDR3nt: TGCGCCAGCTCCGCGGGCTGGGGGAGGCTCGAAATCACAGATACGCAGTATTTT
d_gene: .
j_gene: TRBJ2-3
abundance: many
v_gene: TRBV5-1

CDR3aa: CSVFGVPYNEQFF
CDR3nt: TGCAGCGTCTTTGGGGTTCCCTACAATGAGCAGTTCTTC
d_gene: .
j_gene: TRBJ2-1
abundance: many
v_gene: TRBV29-1

CDR3aa: CASRKTSSYEQYF
CDR3nt: TGTGCCAGCAGGAAGACTAGCTCCTACGAGCAGTACTTC
d_gene: .
j_gene: TRBJ2-7
abundance: few
v_gene: TRBV27

CDR3aa: CASSPGTGLTGELFF
CDR3nt: TGTGCCAGCAGCCCAGGGACAGGGCTCACCGGGGAGCTGTTTTTT
d_gene: TRBD1
j_gene: TRBJ2-2
abundance: many
v_gene: TRBV11-2

CDR3aa: CASSLVDGNQPQHF
CDR3nt: TGTGCCAGCAGCTTGGTGGACGGCAATCAGCCCCAGCATTTT
d_gene: .
j_gene: TRBJ1-5
abundance: .
v_gene: TRBV5-8

CDR3aa: CAWSGWTGENEQYF
CDR3nt: TGTGCCTGGAGCGGCTGGACAGGGGAAAACGAGCAGTACTTC
d_gene: TRBD1
j_gene: TRBJ2-7
abundance: many
v_gene: TRBV30

CDR3aa: CASSLGGLYNSPLHF
CDR3nt: TGTGCCAGCAGTTTGGGGGGGCTCTATAATTCACCCCTCCACTTT
d_gene: .
j_gene: TRBJ1-6
abundance: few
v_gene: TRBV28

CDR3aa: CSARLGTGNQPQHF
CDR3nt: TGCAGTGCTAGATTGGGCACAGGCAATCAGCCCCAGCATTTT
d_gene: .
j_gene: TRBJ1-5
abundance: many
v_gene: TRBV20-1

CDR3aa: CASHAGGYNEQFF
CDR3nt: TGCGCCAGCCACGCAGGAGGGTACAATGAGCAGTTCTTC
d_gene: .
j_gene: TRBJ2-1
abundance: many
v_gene: TRBV5-1

CDR3aa: CASSLGDSYSNEQFF
CDR3nt: TGCGCCAGCAGCTTGGGGGATTCCTACAGCAATGAGCAGTTCTTC
d_gene: .
j_gene: TRBJ2-1
abundance: .
v_gene: TRBV5-1

CDR3aa: CASSPNTGEGKEQYF
CDR3nt: TGTGCCAGCAGTCCCAACACAGGGGAGGGTAAGGAGCAGTACTTC
d_gene: .
j_gene: TRBJ2-7
abundance: many
v_gene: TRBV12-3/TRBV12-4

CDR3aa: CASSLAATGTSGGDTQYF
CDR3nt: TGTGCCAGCAGCTTAGCCGCAACCGGGACTAGCGGTGGAGATACGCAGTATTTT
d_gene: TRBD2
j_gene: TRBJ2-3
abundance: many
v_gene: TRBV7-6

CDR3aa: CASSTTGTSGYEQYF
CDR3nt: TGTGCCAGCAGCACCACCGGGACTAGCGGTTACGAGCAGTACTTC
d_gene: TRBD2
j_gene: TRBJ2-7
abundance: .
v_gene: TRBV9

CDR3aa: CAWSYGSSYEQYF
CDR3nt: TGTGCCTGGAGTTACGGGAGCTCCTACGAGCAGTACTTC
d_gene: .
j_gene: TRBJ2-7
abundance: many
v_gene: TRBV30

CDR3aa: CASSDPGLAGDEQYF
CDR3nt: TGCGCCAGCAGCGATCCGGGACTAGCGGGAGACGAGCAGTACTTC
d_gene: TRBD2
j_gene: TRBJ2-7
abundance: .
v_gene: TRBV5-1

CDR3aa: CASSPGPGTDTQYF
CDR3nt: TGTGCCAGCAGCCCAGGCCCAGGCACAGATACGCAGTATTTT
d_gene: .
j_gene: TRBJ2-3
abundance: .
v_gene: TRBV7-8

CDR3aa: CASSFLSGAVDTQYF
CDR3nt: TGTGCCAGCAGCTTCCTATCGGGGGCAGTGGATACGCAGTATTTT
d_gene: .
j_gene: TRBJ2-3
abundance: few
v_gene: TRBV5-8

CDR3aa: CASSPRQGRVNEQYF
CDR3nt: TGTGCCAGTAGTCCTCGACAGGGGAGAGTGAACGAGCAGTACTTC
d_gene: TRBD1
j_gene: TRBJ2-7
abundance: .
v_gene: TRBV19

CDR3aa: CSAWGEWNTEAFF
CDR3nt: TGCAGTGCCTGGGGCGAATGGAACACTGAAGCTTTCTTT
d_gene: .
j_gene: TRBJ1-1
abundance: many
v_gene: TRBV20-1

CDR3aa: CSARELAGANNEQFF
CDR3nt: TGCAGTGCTAGAGAACTAGCGGGCGCTAACAATGAGCAGTTCTTC
d_gene: TRBD2
j_gene: TRBJ2-1
abundance: many
v_gene: TRBV20-1

CDR3aa: CASRDMGDSPLHF
CDR3nt: TGTGCCAGCAGGGACATGGGGGATTCACCCCTCCACTTT
d_gene: .
j_gene: TRBJ1-6
abundance: many
v_gene: TRBV2

CDR3aa: CASSSQIYGYTF
CDR3nt: TGTGCCAGTAGTAGTCAGATCTATGGCTACACCTTC
d_gene: .
j_gene: TRBJ1-2
abundance: few
v_gene: TRBV19

CDR3aa: CASSFQLGSYNEQFF
CDR3nt: TGTGCCAGCAGCTTTCAACTGGGCTCCTACAATGAGCAGTTCTTC
d_gene: .
j_gene: TRBJ2-1
abundance: few
v_gene: TRBV11-2

CDR3aa: CASSLMYWTFF
CDR3nt: TGTGCCAGCAGCTTGATGTATTGGACTTTCTTT
d_gene: .
j_gene: TRBJ1-1
abundance: many
v_gene: TRBV5-5

CDR3aa: CASRTRGASLYSNQPQHF
CDR3nt: TGTGCCAGCAGGACCCGCGGGGCCAGCCTCTATAGCAATCAGCCCCAGCATTTT
d_gene: .
j_gene: TRBJ1-5
abundance: few
v_gene: TRBV6-1

CDR3aa: CASSTGQGNGYTF
CDR3nt: TGTGCCAGCAGTACCGGACAGGGTAATGGCTACACCTTC
d_gene: TRBD1
j_gene: TRBJ1-2
abundance: many
v_gene: TRBV6-1

CDR3aa: CASGRTSGRALYNEQFF
CDR3nt: TGTGCCAGCGGACGGACTAGCGGGAGGGCCCTCTACAATGAGCAGTTCTTC
d_gene: TRBD2
j_gene: TRBJ2-1
abundance: .
v_gene: TRBV19

CDR3aa: CASSEGGGGLGPQHF
CDR3nt: TGTGCCAGCAGTGAAGGAGGGGGCGGCCTGGGGCCCCAGCATTTT
d_gene: TRBD1
j_gene: TRBJ1-5
abundance: many
v_gene: TRBV2

CDR3aa: CAISSGRNTEAFF
CDR3nt: TGTGCCATTTCCTCGGGGAGAAACACTGAAGCTTTCTTT
d_gene: .
j_gene: TRBJ1-1
abundance: .
v_gene: TRBV19

CDR3aa: CASSAPRGTGTSYEQYF
CDR3nt: TGTGCCAGCAGTGCCCCCCGGGGAACAGGGACCTCCTACGAGCAGTACTTC
d_gene: .
j_gene: TRBJ2-7
abundance: few
v_gene: TRBV27

CDR3aa: CAISPRPDRQETQYF
CDR3nt: TGTGCCATCAGTCCGAGGCCTGACCGCCAAGAGACCCAGTACTTC
d_gene: .
j_gene: TRBJ2-5
abundance: many
v_gene: TRBV10-3

CDR3aa: CAWSRTSTEAFF
CDR3nt: TGTGCCTGGAGTCGAACATCCACTGAAGCTTTCTTT
d_gene: .
j_gene: TRBJ1-1
abundance: many
v_gene: TRBV30

CDR3aa: CASSIEREQKGEQFF
CDR3nt: TGTGCCAGTAGTATAGAACGGGAGCAGAAGGGGGAGCAGTTCTTC
d_gene: .
j_gene: TRBJ2-1
abundance: many
v_gene: TRBV19

CDR3aa: CSADPGTSGSYGETQYF
CDR3nt: TGCAGTGCCGACCCCGGGACTAGCGGTTCGTACGGGGAGACCCAGTACTTC
d_gene: TRBD2
j_gene: TRBJ2-5
abundance: many
v_gene: TRBV20-1

CDR3aa: CASSQTGFRQPQHF
CDR3nt: TGTGCCAGCAGTCAGACAGGGTTCCGTCAGCCCCAGCATTTT
d_gene: TRBD1
j_gene: TRBJ1-5
abundance: many
v_gene: TRBV6-2/TRBV6-3

CDR3aa: CAWTPGQSYGYTF
CDR3nt: TGTGCCTGGACCCCCGGGCAGTCCTATGGCTACACCTTC
d_gene: .
j_gene: TRBJ1-2
abundance: many
v_gene: TRBV30

CDR3aa: CASSSLDRDKGQPQHF
CDR3nt: TGTGCCAGCAGCTCCCTAGACAGGGACAAAGGTCAGCCCCAGCATTTT
d_gene: TRBD1
j_gene: TRBJ1-5
abundance: .
v_gene: TRBV5-6

CDR3aa: CASTEPGTRGLFF
CDR3nt: TGTGCCAGCACCGAACCCGGGACTAGGGGTCTGTTCTTC
d_gene: TRBD2
j_gene: TRBJ2-1
abundance: few
v_gene: TRBV6-2/TRBV6-3

CDR3aa: CASSPRVLSNQPQHF
CDR3nt: TGTGCCAGCAGCCCCAGGGTTTTGAGCAATCAGCCCCAGCATTTT
d_gene: .
j_gene: TRBJ1-5
abundance: .
v_gene: TRBV4-2

CDR3aa: CASGSGGGNEQFF
CDR3nt: TGTGCCAGCGGGAGCGGGGGGGGGAATGAGCAGTTCTTC
d_gene: TRBD2
j_gene: TRBJ2-1
abundance: many
v_gene: TRBV7-3

CDR3aa: CASSLSQNYGYTF
CDR3nt: TGTGCCAGCAGTTTATCCCAGAACTATGGCTACACCTTC
d_gene: .
j_gene: TRBJ1-2
abundance: .
v_gene: TRBV28

CDR3aa: CATSILLAGATEQYF
CDR3nt: TGTGCCACCAGCATACTACTAGCGGGAGCCACCGAGCAGTACTTC
d_gene: TRBD2
j_gene: TRBJ2-7
abundance: many
v_gene: TRBV15

CDR3aa: CASSVGASRTDTQYF
CDR3nt: TGTGCCAGCAGCGTAGGTGCCTCGCGCACAGATACGCAGTATTTT
d_gene: .
j_gene: TRBJ2-3
abundance: .
v_gene: TRBV9

CDR3aa: CASSLGGFQTQYF
CDR3nt: TGCGCCAGCAGCTTGGGGGGGTTTCAGACCCAGTACTTC
d_gene: .
j_gene: TRBJ2-5
abundance: .
v_gene: TRBV5-1